Shown below are 24 T cell receptor beta chains from a single sample sequenced in a study of blood T cell repertoires in COVID-19. Profiling relied on immunoSEQ multiplex PCR, and the TCRdb table lists in-frame clones only, not all of them. The data hold tens of thousands of clones, with 84% observed a single time. Sample: peripheral blood. The receptor set was obtained from a human donor in a cohort sampled during active COVID-19.

The rearrangement links TRBV10-3 to TRBJ2-7, with 8 bases aligning to TRBD1. The ends lost 2 bases at V and 4 bases at J; junction bases unmatched: 4. Germline V lookup: CDR1 ENHRY, CDR2 SYGVKD. The CDR3 consists of 14 residues. The CDR3 loop reads CAISEETGVYEQYF. As DNA, the CDR3 is TGTGCCATCAGTGAGGAGACAGGGGTTTACGAGCAGTACTTC.

The rearrangement uses TRBV28 and TRBJ1-2; 8 positions match TRBD1. Per germline, CDR1 MDHEN and CDR2 SYDVKM. The CDR3 contains 16 residues. Losses at the gene ends were 7 bases for V and 5 bases for J; bases not matched to a gene: 15. The CDR3 sequence is CASIPGGAASRYGYTF. The CDR3 DNA sequence: TGTGCCAGCATACCAGGGGGCGCCGCCTCTAGATATGGCTACACCTTC.

The V gene is TRBV29-1, the J gene TRBJ2-7; 7 positions match TRBD1. Germline loops: CDR1 SQVTM, CDR2 ANQGSEA. The V gene end was trimmed by 7 bases and the J gene end by 3 bases; junction bases not matched to a gene: 12. The CDR3 is made up of 14 amino acids. CDR3 in DNA: TGCAGCGCTACACTGCCGGGACAGTACTACGAGCAGTACTTC. Amino acids: CSATLPGQYYEQYF.

The V call is TRBV2, the J call TRBJ2-3; TRBD2 aligns across 9 bases. The V gene's germline CDR1 is SNHLY and CDR2 FYNNEI. The CDR3 runs to 15 residues. J was trimmed by 5 bases and V by 6 bases; bases with no gene match: 9. As DNA, the CDR3 is TGTGCCAGCAGGCCCAGCGGGGGGATTGGAGATACGCAGTATTTT. This codes for CASRPSGGIGDTQYF.

The V call is TRBV27, the J call TRBJ2-2; unclear D gene. V shed 3 bases and J shed 0 bases, with 8 bases lying between them. This CDR3 has 15 residues. The germline gives CDR1 MNHEY, CDR2 SMNVEV (reference sequence). CDR3 nucleotides: TGTGCCAGCAGTTTGGTCAGCGCGAACACCGGGGAGCTGTTTTTT. Amino acids: CASSLVSANTGELFF.

The chain combines TRBV11-3 with TRBJ2-3; D possibly corresponds to TRBD2 (6 bases). This CDR3 region has 17 residues. V was shortened by 1 base and J by 2 bases, with 16 bases between the two germline ends. The V gene's germline CDR1 is SGHNT and CDR2 YENEEA. CDR3 loop: CASSLASSAYFTDTQYF. The CDR3 DNA follows: TGTGCCAGCAGCTTAGCCTCTAGCGCGTACTTCACAGATACGCAGTATTTT.

The CDR3 reads CASSVSQETQYF. The CDR3 DNA sequence: TGTGCCAGCAGCGTCTCGCAAGAGACCCAGTACTTC. The V gene is TRBV9, the J gene TRBJ2-5, with D unresolved. Deletions cut 2 bases from V and 2 bases from J, with 4 bases between. CDR3 size: 12 residues. CDR1 and CDR2 from the germline V gene are SGDLS and YYNGEE.

The V gene is TRBV11-2, the J gene TRBJ1-2; D is perhaps TRBD1 (6 bases). CDR1 is SGHAT, CDR2 FQNNGV, per germline. V shed 1 base and J shed 6 bases, with 15 bases lying between them. The CDR3 covers 15 residues. Here the CDR3 reads CASSLAGTSSDGYTF. CDR3 in DNA: TGTGCCAGCAGCTTAGCCGGGACATCAAGTGATGGCTACACCTTC. Together with reference TRBV11-2 and TRBJ1-2, the CDR3 gives the full variable domain: EAGVAQSPRYKIIEKRQSVAFWCNPISGHATLYWYQQILGQGPKLLIQFQNNGVVDDSQLPKDRFSAERLKGVDSTLKIQPAKLEDSAVYLCASSLAGTSSDGYTFGSGTRLTVV.

This chain links TRBV24-1 with TRBJ2-3; 9 bases align to TRBD1. CDR3 length: 14 residues. Germline trimming cut 5 bases from V and 4 bases from J; bases unmatched to any gene: 3. Looked up from germline, CDR1 is KGHDR and CDR2 is SFDVKD. CDR3 protein: CATSGRTGADTQYF. CDR3 DNA: TGTGCCACCAGTGGTCGGACAGGGGCAGATACGCAGTATTTT.

The chain links TRBV28 to TRBJ2-1; 8 bases are a match to TRBD2. The junction had 10 bases not matched to a gene; V was cut back by 2 bases and J by 7 bases. Germline CDR1 reads MDHEN; CDR2 reads SYDVKM. This CDR3 comprises 16 residues. The CDR3 nucleotides are TGTGCCAGCAGTTTACACGGGGGGGCAGCTAATAATGAGCAGTTCTTC. Encoded protein: CASSLHGGAANNEQFF.

This chain joins TRBV28 and TRBJ2-5; D might be TRBD1 (6 bases). Germline CDR1 MDHEN, CDR2 SYDVKM. Trimming took 4 bases from V and 2 from J, leaving 17 bases between them. The CDR3 extends over 16 amino acids. The CDR3 region has the DNA TGTGCCAGCAGTTCCTATTCAACCGGGACACAAGAGACCCAGTACTTC. It codes for CASSSYSTGTQETQYF.

This chain uses TRBV27 with TRBJ2-7, with D tentatively TRBD2 (5 bases). The ends were cut back, 5 bases at V and 2 bases at J, with 16 bases in the middle. Germline V gene lookup returns CDR1 MNHEY and CDR2 SMNVEV (reference sequence). The CDR3 loop spans 15 amino acids. CDR3 sequence: CASSPPAAGAYEQYF. The CDR3, as DNA: TGTGCCAGCAGTCCCCCAGCGGCCGGAGCCTACGAGCAGTACTTC.

V and J are TRBV6-5 and TRBJ2-3, with 10 nucleotides matching TRBD1. The junction had 4 bases not matched to a gene; V was cut back by 2 bases and J by 2 bases. The CDR3 has 16 residues. CDR1 and CDR2 from the germline V gene are MNHEY and SVGAGI. DNA for the CDR3: TGTGCCAGCAGTTACATCGGGACAGGGGACACAGATACGCAGTATTTT. It encodes CASSYIGTGDTDTQYF.

This rearrangement joins TRBV2 to TRBJ2-1; D is possibly TRBD2 (6 bases). The CDR3 length is 14 residues. Germline V gene lookup returns CDR1 SNHLY and CDR2 FYNNEI. Between the trimmed V and J ends, which lost 10 bases and 5 bases, there was a span of 18 bases. CDR3 in amino acids: CATQAGLANNEQFF. The CDR3 DNA follows: TGTGCCACCCAGGCGGGGCTAGCCAACAATGAGCAGTTCTTC.

This clone was found once. This chain links TRBV5-6 with TRBJ1-2; 7 nucleotides align to TRBD1. The CDR3 is made up of 14 amino acids. Germline loops: CDR1 SGHDT, CDR2 YYEEEE. Trimming cost V 6 bases and J 4 bases; bases outside gene matches: 9. In DNA, the CDR3 is TGTGCCAGCAATAACAGGGGTGGCGGCTATGGCTACACCTTC. This encodes CASNNRGGGYGYTF.

The chain has TRBV5-1 and TRBJ2-5; the D gene is possibly TRBD1 (7 bases). This CDR3 comprises 14 residues. Trimming removed 4 bases at V and 4 bases at J, with 14 bases between. Germline V gene data show CDR1 as SGHRS and CDR2 as YFSETQ. The CDR3: CASSRGQGGETQYF. The DNA of the CDR3 is TGCGCCAGCAGCCGCGGGCAGGGGGGAGAGACCCAGTACTTC.

This clone came up a few times. The V call is TRBV19, the J call TRBJ2-1; TRBD1 aligns across 8 bases. V trimming: 6 bases; J trimming: 6 bases; junction bases outside the gene matches: 7. Germline CDR1 reads LNHDA; CDR2 reads SQIVND (reference sequence). The CDR3 covers 14 residues. In DNA, the CDR3 is TGTGCCAGTAGCTCGGGACAGGCGGGCAATGAGCAGTTCTTC. Translated: CASSSGQAGNEQFF.

This sequence joins TRBV5-1 and TRBJ1-3; D gene unclear. Germline V gene data show CDR1 as SGHRS and CDR2 as YFSETQ. The V gene lost 1 base and the J gene lost 4 bases, with 12 bases spanning the gap. The CDR3 contains 15 residues. The CDR3 DNA is TGCGCCAGCAGCTTGCGGAGCGCGGCGGGAAACACCATATATTTT. Residues: CASSLRSAAGNTIYF.

CDR3 in amino acids: CASSVVGGRRAYEQYF. The CDR3 bases are TGTGCCAGCAGCGTGGTAGGGGGCAGGCGCGCCTACGAGCAGTACTTC. The chain employs TRBV5-6 and TRBJ2-7; 7 nucleotides align to TRBD1. Germline assignment: CDR1 SGHDT and CDR2 YYEEEE. Losses at the gene ends were 4 bases for V and 2 bases for J; bases not matched to a gene: 12. The CDR3 sequence is 16 residues long.

V and J are TRBV6-5 and TRBJ2-1; TRBD2 might be the D (5 bases). V lost 5 bases and J lost 6, with 11 bases in between. The V gene's germline CDR1 is MNHEY and CDR2 SVGAGI. This CDR3 contains 13 residues. CDR3 in amino acids: CASSRTQINEQFF. The CDR3, as DNA: TGTGCCAGCAGTCGGACTCAAATCAATGAGCAGTTCTTC.

The V call is TRBV28, the J call TRBJ1-4; perhaps TRBD1 as D (5 bases). Germline assignment: CDR1 MDHEN and CDR2 SYDVKM. V gave up 5 bases and J gave up 8 bases, with 15 bases separating them. The CDR3 totals 14 residues. In nucleotides, the CDR3 is TGTGCCAGCAGTCCCAGGGAATTGGGGGAAAAACTGTTTTTT. Translation gives CASSPRELGEKLFF.

The genes are TRBV21-1 and TRBJ2-1; the DNA was not compared with TRBD1, the D call given in the table. TRBV21-1 counts as a pseudogene. This CDR3 region has 17 residues. The CDR3 protein is CASRSRDRGRRDNEQFF. DNA for the CDR3: TGTGCCAGCAGAAGCCGGGACAGGGGGAGAAGGGACAATGAGCAGTTCTTC.

The rearrangement joins TRBV5-1 to TRBJ1-1, with D maybe TRBD1 (5 bases). The V gene lost 5 bases and the J gene lost 6 bases, with 14 bases spanning the gap. The CDR3 has 13 amino acids. Looked up from germline, CDR1 is SGHRS and CDR2 is YFSETQ. The CDR3 DNA reads as TGCGCCAGCAGACAACAACAGGTGCCTGAAGCTTTCTTT. Translated: CASRQQQVPEAFF.

The chain recombines TRBV3-1 (or the pseudogene TRBV3-2) with TRBJ1-6; the match to TRBD1 covers 10 bases. The CDR3 consists of 14 residues. V dropped 5 bases and J dropped 13; count of bases not matched to a gene: 8. Germline CDR1 LGHDT, CDR2 YNNKEL (reference sequence). CDR3 DNA: TGTGCCAGCAGCGAGCGGGACAGGGGAACCCCCCTCCACTTT. Amino acid sequence: CASSERDRGTPLHF.